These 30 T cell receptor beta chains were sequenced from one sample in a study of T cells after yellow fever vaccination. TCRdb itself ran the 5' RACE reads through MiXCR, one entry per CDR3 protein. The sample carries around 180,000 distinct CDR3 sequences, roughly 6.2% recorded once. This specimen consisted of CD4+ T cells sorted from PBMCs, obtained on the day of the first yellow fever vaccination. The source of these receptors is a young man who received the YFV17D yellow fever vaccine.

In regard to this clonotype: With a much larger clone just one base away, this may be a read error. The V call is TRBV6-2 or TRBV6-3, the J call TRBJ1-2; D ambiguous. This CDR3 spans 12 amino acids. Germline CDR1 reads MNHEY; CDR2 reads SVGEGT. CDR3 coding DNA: TGTACCAGCAGTTACTCGGGCTATGGCTACACCTTC. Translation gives CTSSYSGYGYTF.

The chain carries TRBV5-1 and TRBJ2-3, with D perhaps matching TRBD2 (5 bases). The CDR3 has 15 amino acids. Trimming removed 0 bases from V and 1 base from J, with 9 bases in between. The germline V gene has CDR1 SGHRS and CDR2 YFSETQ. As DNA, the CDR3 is TGCGCCAGCAGCTTGGTGACTACCCGCACAGATACGCAGTATTTT. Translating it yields CASSLVTTRTDTQYF. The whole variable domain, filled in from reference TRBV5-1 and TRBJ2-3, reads KAGVTQTPRYLIKTRGQQVTLSCSPISGHRSVSWYQQTPGQGLQFLFEYFSETQRNKGNFPGRFSGRQFSNSRSEMNVSTLELGDSALYLCASSLVTTRTDTQYFGPGTRLTVL.

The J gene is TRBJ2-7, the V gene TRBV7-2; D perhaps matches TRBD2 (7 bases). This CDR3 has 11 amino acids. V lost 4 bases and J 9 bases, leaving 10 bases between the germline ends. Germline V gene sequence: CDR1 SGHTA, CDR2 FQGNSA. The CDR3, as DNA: TGTGCCAGCAGCTCGGGGGGCCCGCAGTACGTC. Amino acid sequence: CASSSGGPQYV.

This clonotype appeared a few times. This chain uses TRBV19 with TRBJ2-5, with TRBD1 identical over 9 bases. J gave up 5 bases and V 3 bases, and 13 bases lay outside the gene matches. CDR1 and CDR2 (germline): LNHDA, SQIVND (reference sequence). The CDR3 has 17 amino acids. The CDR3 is CASSISAYRGLRETQYF. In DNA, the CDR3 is TGTGCCAGTAGTATTTCTGCCTACAGGGGGCTAAGGGAGACCCAGTACTTC.

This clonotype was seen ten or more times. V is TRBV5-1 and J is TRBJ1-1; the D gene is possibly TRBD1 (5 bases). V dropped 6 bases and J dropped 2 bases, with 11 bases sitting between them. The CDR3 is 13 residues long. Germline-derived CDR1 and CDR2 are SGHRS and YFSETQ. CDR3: CASTDTQNTEAFF. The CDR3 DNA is TGCGCCAGCACGGACACCCAAAACACTGAAGCTTTCTTT.

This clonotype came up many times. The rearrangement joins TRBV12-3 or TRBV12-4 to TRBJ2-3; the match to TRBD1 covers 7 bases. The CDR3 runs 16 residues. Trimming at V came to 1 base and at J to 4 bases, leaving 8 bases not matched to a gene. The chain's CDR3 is CASSLVPGGKSDTQYF. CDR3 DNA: TGTGCCAGCAGTTTAGTTCCAGGGGGAAAATCAGATACGCAGTATTTT.

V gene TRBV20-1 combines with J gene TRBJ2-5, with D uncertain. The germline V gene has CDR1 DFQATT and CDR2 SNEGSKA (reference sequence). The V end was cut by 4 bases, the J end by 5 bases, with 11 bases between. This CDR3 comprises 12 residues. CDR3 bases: TGCAGTGCTATTACCAGCGATGAGACCCAGTACTTC. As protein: CSAITSDETQYF.

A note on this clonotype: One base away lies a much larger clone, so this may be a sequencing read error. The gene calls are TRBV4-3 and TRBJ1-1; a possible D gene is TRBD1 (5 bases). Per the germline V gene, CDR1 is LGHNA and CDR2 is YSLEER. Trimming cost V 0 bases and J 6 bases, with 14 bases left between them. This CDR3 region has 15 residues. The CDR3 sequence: CASSQDTGVWAEAFF. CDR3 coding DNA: TGCGCCAGCAGCCAAGATACGGGGGTGTGGGCTGAAGCTTTCTTT.

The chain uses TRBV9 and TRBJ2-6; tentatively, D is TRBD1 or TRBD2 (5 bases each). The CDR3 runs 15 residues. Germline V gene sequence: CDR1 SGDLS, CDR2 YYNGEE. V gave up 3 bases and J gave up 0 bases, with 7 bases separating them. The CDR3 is CASSERGSGANVLTF. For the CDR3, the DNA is TGTGCCAGCAGCGAGAGGGGCTCTGGGGCCAACGTCCTGACTTTC.

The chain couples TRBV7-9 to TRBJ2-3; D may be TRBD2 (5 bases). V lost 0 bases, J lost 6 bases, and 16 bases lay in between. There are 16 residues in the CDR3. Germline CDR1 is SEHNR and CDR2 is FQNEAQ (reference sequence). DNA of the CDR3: TGTGCCAGCAGCTTAGCGCTTCGGGGTTACGGGGATACGCAGTATTTT. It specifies CASSLALRGYGDTQYF.

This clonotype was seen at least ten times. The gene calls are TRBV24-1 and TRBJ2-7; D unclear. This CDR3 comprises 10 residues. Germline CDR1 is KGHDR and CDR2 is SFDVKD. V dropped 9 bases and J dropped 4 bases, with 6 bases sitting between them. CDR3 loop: CATGPYEQYV. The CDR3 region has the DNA TGTGCCACCGGGCCATACGAGCAGTACGTC.

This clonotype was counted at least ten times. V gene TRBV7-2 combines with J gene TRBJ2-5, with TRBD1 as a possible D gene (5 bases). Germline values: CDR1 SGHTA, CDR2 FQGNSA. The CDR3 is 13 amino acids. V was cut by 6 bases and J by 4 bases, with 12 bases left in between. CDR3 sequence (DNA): TGTGCCAGCAGGTTCGGGCAGGGAGAGACCCAGTACTTC. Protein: CASRFGQGETQYF.

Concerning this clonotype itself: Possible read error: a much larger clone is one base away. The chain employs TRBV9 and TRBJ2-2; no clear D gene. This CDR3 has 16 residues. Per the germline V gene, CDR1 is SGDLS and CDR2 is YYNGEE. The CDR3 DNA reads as TGTGTCAGCAGCGTAGGACCTACTGGTAATAAAGGGGAGCTGTTTTTT. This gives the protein CVSSVGPTGNKGELFF.

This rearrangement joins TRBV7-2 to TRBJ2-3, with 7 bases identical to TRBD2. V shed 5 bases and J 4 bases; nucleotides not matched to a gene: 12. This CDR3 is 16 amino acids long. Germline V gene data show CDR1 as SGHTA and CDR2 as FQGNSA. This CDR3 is CASSPTPTSYPDTQYF. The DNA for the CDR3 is TGTGCCAGCAGCCCAACACCGACTAGCTACCCAGATACGCAGTATTTT. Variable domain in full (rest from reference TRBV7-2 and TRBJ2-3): GAGVSQSPSNKVTEKGKDVELRCDPISGHTALYWYRQSLGQGLEFLIYFQGNSAPDKSGLPSDRFSAERTGGSVSTLTIQRTQQEDSAVYLCASSPTPTSYPDTQYFGPGTRLTVL.

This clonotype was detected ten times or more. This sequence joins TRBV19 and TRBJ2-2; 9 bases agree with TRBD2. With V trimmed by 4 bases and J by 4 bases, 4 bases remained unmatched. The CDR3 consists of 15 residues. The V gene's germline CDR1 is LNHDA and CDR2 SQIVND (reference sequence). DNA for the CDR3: TGTGCCAGTAGTAGCTCTAGCGGGGCCACCGGGGAGCTGTTTTTT. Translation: CASSSSSGATGELFF. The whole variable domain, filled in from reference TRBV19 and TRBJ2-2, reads DGGITQSPKYLFRKEGQNVTLSCEQNLNHDAMYWYRQDPGQGLRLIYYSQIVNDFQKGDIAEGYSVSREKKESFPLTVTSAQKNPTAFYLCASSSSSGATGELFFGEGSRLTVL.

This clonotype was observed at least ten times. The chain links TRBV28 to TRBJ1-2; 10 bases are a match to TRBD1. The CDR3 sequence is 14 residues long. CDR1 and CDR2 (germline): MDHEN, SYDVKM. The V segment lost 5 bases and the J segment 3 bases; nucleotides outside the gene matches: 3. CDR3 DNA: TGTGCCAGCAGTGGAGGACAGGGGGACTATGGCTACACCTTC. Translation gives CASSGGQGDYGYTF.

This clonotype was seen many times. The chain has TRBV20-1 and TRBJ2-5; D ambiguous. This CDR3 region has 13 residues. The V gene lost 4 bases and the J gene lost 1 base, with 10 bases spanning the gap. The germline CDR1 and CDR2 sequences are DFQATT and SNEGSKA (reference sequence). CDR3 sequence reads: CSAIFPGQETQYF. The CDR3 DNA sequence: TGCAGTGCTATTTTCCCAGGCCAAGAGACCCAGTACTTC.

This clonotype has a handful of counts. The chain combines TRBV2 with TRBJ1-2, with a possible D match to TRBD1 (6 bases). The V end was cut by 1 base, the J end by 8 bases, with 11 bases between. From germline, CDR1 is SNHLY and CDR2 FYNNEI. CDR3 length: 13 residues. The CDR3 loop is CASSEVQGQGYTF. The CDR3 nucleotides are TGTGCCAGCAGTGAAGTACAGGGCCAGGGCTACACCTTC.

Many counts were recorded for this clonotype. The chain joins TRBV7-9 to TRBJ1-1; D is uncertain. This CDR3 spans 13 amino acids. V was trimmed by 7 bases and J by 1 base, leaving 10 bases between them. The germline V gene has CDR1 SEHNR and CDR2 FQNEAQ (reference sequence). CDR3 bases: TGTGCCAGCACCCTTAGGGCGAACACTGAAGCTTTCTTT. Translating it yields CASTLRANTEAFF.

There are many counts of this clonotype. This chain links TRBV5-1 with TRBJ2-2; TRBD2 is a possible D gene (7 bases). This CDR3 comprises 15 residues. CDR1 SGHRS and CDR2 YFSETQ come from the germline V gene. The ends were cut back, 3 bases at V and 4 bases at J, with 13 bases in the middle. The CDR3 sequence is CASSSRGASTGELFF. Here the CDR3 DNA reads TGCGCCAGCAGCTCACGGGGGGCGTCCACCGGGGAGCTGTTTTTT.

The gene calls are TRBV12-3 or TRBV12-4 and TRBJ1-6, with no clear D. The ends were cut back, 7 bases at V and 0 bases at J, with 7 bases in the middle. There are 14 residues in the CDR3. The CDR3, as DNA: TGTGCCAGCATGTCTGGCTCCTATAATTCACCCCTCCACTTT. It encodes CASMSGSYNSPLHF.

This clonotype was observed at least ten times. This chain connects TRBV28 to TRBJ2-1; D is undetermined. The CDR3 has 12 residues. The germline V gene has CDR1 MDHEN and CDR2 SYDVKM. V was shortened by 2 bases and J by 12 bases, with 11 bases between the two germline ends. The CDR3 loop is CASSLGVLTQFF. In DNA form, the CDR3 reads TGTGCCAGCAGTTTAGGAGTATTAACGCAGTTCTTC.

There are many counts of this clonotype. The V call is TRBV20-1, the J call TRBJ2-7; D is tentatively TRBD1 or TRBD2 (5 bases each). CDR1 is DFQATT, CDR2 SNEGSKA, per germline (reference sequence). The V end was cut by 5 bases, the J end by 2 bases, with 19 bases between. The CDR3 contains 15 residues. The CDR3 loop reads CSAARAGALTYEQYF. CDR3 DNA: TGCAGTGCTGCTAGAGCCGGGGCGCTCACCTACGAGCAGTACTTC.

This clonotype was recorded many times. CDR3 sequence reads: CASSPRPGREAFF. The DNA of the CDR3 is TGTGCCAGCAGCCCCCGTCCGGGAAGAGAAGCTTTCTTT. This chain uses TRBV11-2 with TRBJ1-1; D unclear. V gave up 5 bases and J gave up 8 bases, with 15 bases separating them. The CDR3 has 13 residues. CDR1 and CDR2 (germline): SGHAT, FQNNGV. The full variable domain, in which reference TRBV11-2 and TRBJ1-1 provide the parts outside the CDR3, is EAGVAQSPRYKIIEKRQSVAFWCNPISGHATLYWYQQILGQGPKLLIQFQNNGVVDDSQLPKDRFSAERLKGVDSTLKIQPAKLEDSAVYLCASSPRPGREAFFGQGTRLTVV.

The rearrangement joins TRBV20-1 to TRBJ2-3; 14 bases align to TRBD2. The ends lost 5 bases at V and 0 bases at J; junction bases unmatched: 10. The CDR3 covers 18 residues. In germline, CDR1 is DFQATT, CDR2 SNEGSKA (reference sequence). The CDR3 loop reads CSAVGLAGGDSSTDTQYF. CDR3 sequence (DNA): TGCAGTGCTGTAGGACTAGCGGGGGGAGACTCTAGCACAGATACGCAGTATTTT.

As DNA, the CDR3 is TGTGCCACCGCGGAGACCCCCGTCCGCGGGCACGAGCAGTACTTC. It codes for CATAETPVRGHEQYF. The chain has TRBV15 and TRBJ2-7, with D perhaps matching TRBD2 (5 bases). The CDR3 runs to 15 residues. V was pared by 8 bases and J by 5 bases, with 22 bases between. Germline V CDR1 and CDR2: LNHNV, YYDKDF (reference sequence).

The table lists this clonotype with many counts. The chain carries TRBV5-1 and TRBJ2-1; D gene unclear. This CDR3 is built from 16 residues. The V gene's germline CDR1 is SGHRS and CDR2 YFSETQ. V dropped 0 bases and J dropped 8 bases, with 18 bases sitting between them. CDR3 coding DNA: TGCGCCAGCAGCTTGGACGGACCCCCCTTTCAGGATGAGCAGTTCTTC. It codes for CASSLDGPPFQDEQFF.

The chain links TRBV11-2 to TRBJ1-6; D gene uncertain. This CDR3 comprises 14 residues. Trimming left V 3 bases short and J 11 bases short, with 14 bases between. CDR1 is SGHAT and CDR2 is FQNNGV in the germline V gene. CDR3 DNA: TGTGCCAGCAGCTTCGGACTGATGAATACACCCCTCCACTTT. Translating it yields CASSFGLMNTPLHF.

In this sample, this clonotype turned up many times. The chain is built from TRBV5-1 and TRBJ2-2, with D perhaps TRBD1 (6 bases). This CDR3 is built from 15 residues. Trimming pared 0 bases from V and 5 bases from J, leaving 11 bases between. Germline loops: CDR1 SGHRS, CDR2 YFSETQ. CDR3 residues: CASSLAGDGTGELFF. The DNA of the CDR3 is TGCGCCAGCAGCTTGGCAGGGGATGGAACCGGGGAGCTGTTTTTT.

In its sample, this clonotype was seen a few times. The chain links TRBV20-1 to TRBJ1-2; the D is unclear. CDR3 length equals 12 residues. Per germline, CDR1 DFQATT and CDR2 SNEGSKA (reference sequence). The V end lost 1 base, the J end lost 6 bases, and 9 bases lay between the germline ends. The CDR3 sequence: CSARAQGDGYTF. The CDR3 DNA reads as TGCAGTGCTAGAGCCCAAGGAGATGGCTACACCTTC.